This T cell receptor (beta chain) was identified during a study of T cell responses to AZD1222 COVID-19 vaccine. Sequencing was performed with immunoSEQ multiplex PCR; in TCRdb, only in-frame clones are kept and a portion is missing. The sample has 120,000 to 150,000 clones; roughly nine tenths are singletons. Per germline, CDR1 SGHVS and CDR2 FNYEAQ. This CDR3 spans 15 amino acids. V lost 0 bases and J lost 3, with 9 bases in between. Sequencing was performed on peripheral blood, taken 28 days after the second AZD1222 dose. The TCR sequence derives from an adult who received the AZD1222 COVID-19 vaccine. This sequence joins TRBV7-6 and TRBJ1-5, with D perhaps matching TRBD1 (5 bases). The CDR3 loop is CASSLAGAANQPQHF. CDR3 nucleotide sequence: TGTGCCAGCAGCTTAGCCGGGGCAGCCAATCAGCCCCAGCATTTT.